This T cell receptor beta chain stems from a study of Graves' ophthalmopathy and Graves' hyperthyroidism. The diagnosis combined clinical symptoms, thyroxine, TRAb, thyroid ultrasound and orbital computed tomography scans. Overall study findings and caveats: Clonotypes were expanded in thyroid at above 0.001 frequency, and most also appeared in blood. The model forecast ophthalmopathy progression, reaching 70.59% sensitivity and roughly 72% specificity. The 13-signature model separated ophthalmopathy from stable hyperthyroidism at almost 90% sensitivity and nearly 82% specificity.

Worth noting for this clonotype: Its specificity is not known.

The CDR3 is 13 amino acids. The V gene's germline CDR1 is DFQATT and CDR2 SNEGSKA (reference sequence). Trimming cost V 7 bases and J 8 bases, with 17 bases left between them. Amplification targeted the TCR beta CDR3 regions, with RNA transcripts as the source material. HTBI primers were used in a first-round RT-PCR, which preceded a second-round multiplex PCR. TCRdb used MiXCR to reprocess the multiplex PCR reads, holding one entry per CDR3 protein. The sample records about 50,000 distinct CDR3 sequences, roughly half being singletons. The V gene is TRBV20-1, the J gene TRBJ1-4; no definite D call. The sequenced sample was peripheral blood. This TCR was recovered from an adult woman with Graves' ophthalmopathy. CDR3: CSGGEWSREKLFF. CDR3 in DNA: TGCAGTGGAGGAGAGTGGAGCAGGGAAAAACTGTTTTTT.